This entry lists 21 T cell receptor beta chains sequenced from one sample in a study of PD-L1 blockade in urothelial cancer. The protocol was immunoSEQ multiplex PCR, while the TCRdb copy is restricted to in-frame clones and leaves out a portion. Of around 45,000 clones listed, 88% are singletons. The sample here was PBMCs, taken around atezolizumab (anti-PD-L1) treatment. The receptors originated from a woman aged 60-75 years with urothelial cancer.

The chain uses TRBV4-2 and TRBJ1-2; weak D call: TRBD1 (6 bases). Trimming removed 1 base at V and 3 bases at J, with 6 bases between. Germline V lookup: CDR1 LGHNA, CDR2 YNFKEQ. This CDR3 is 13 amino acids long. DNA of the CDR3: TGTGCCAGCAGCCAAGGACAGGACTATGGCTACACCTTC. As protein: CASSQGQDYGYTF.

The J gene is TRBJ1-5, the V gene TRBV7-2, with TRBD1 matching 7 bases. The V segment lost 3 bases and the J segment 6 bases; nucleotides outside the gene matches: 14. This CDR3 has 17 amino acids. From germline, CDR1 is SGHTA and CDR2 FQGNSA. For the CDR3, the DNA is TGTGCCAGCAGCTTGCAACCCGGACAGGTGCTGGGTCAGCCCCAGCATTTT. Amino acid sequence: CASSLQPGQVLGQPQHF.

CDR3 sequence: CASSEPWRGAGANVLTF. The CDR3, as DNA: TGTGCCAGCAGCGAACCTTGGAGGGGCGCTGGGGCCAACGTCCTGACTTTC. The chain joins TRBV7-9 to TRBJ2-6; a weak D match, TRBD2 (6 bases). The V and J ends lost 5 bases and 2 bases respectively, with 16 bases between them. From germline, CDR1 is SEHNR and CDR2 FQNEAQ (reference sequence). The CDR3 covers 17 residues.

The chain is built from TRBV20-1 and TRBJ1-5, with D unclear. This CDR3 is 10 amino acids long. The germline V gene encodes CDR1 DFQATT and CDR2 SNEGSKA (reference sequence). V was shortened by 6 bases and J by 5 bases, with 5 bases between the two germline ends. The CDR3 protein is CSAPYQPQHF. Here the CDR3 DNA reads TGCAGTGCCCCATATCAGCCCCAGCATTTT.

The gene calls are TRBV19 and TRBJ1-1, with D unresolved. CDR3 length: 15 amino acids. Trimming took 3 bases from V and 2 from J, leaving 13 bases between them. Germline lookup yields CDR1 LNHDA and CDR2 SQIVND (reference sequence). The CDR3 loop is CASSMVTGTNTEAFF. The CDR3 coding sequence is TGTGCCAGTAGTATGGTCACGGGAACCAACACTGAAGCTTTCTTT. Full variable domain (missing parts from reference TRBV19 and TRBJ1-1): DGGITQSPKYLFRKEGQNVTLSCEQNLNHDAMYWYRQDPGQGLRLIYYSQIVNDFQKGDIAEGYSVSREKKESFPLTVTSAQKNPTAFYLCASSMVTGTNTEAFFGQGTRLTVV.

The V and J genes are TRBV19 and TRBJ1-4, with 7 nucleotides matching TRBD1. J was trimmed by 8 bases and V by 5 bases; bases with no gene match: 11. Per germline, CDR1 LNHDA and CDR2 SQIVND (reference sequence). This CDR3 contains 15 residues. The CDR3 sequence: CASSVQGWKGEKLFF. DNA of the CDR3: TGTGCCAGTAGTGTACAGGGGTGGAAAGGAGAAAAACTGTTTTTT. Full variable domain (remainder filled in from reference TRBV19 and TRBJ1-4): DGGITQSPKYLFRKEGQNVTLSCEQNLNHDAMYWYRQDPGQGLRLIYYSQIVNDFQKGDIAEGYSVSREKKESFPLTVTSAQKNPTAFYLCASSVQGWKGEKLFFGSGTQLSVL.

This clone was counted between two and nine times. The J gene is TRBJ2-7, the V gene TRBV11-2; unclear D gene. The CDR3 has 11 residues. Trimming cost V 8 bases and J 3 bases, with 8 bases left between them. Germline CDR1 SGHAT, CDR2 FQNNGV. The CDR3 DNA reads TGTGCCAGCGCGCCCCACTACGAGCAGTACTTC. This gives the protein CASAPHYEQYF. Based on the CDR3 plus reference TRBV11-2 and TRBJ2-7, the full variable domain is EAGVAQSPRYKIIEKRQSVAFWCNPISGHATLYWYQQILGQGPKLLIQFQNNGVVDDSQLPKDRFSAERLKGVDSTLKIQPAKLEDSAVYLCASAPHYEQYFGPGTRLTVT.

The J gene is TRBJ2-7, the V gene TRBV7-2; D may be TRBD2 (6 bases). This CDR3 contains 16 residues. V was shortened by 1 base and J by 3 bases, with 16 bases between the two germline ends. Germline lookup yields CDR1 SGHTA and CDR2 FQGNSA. The CDR3 sequence: CASSLGRGGLSYEQYF. The CDR3 nucleotides read TGTGCCAGCAGCTTAGGAAGAGGAGGGTTAAGCTACGAGCAGTACTTC.

This chain links TRBV7-2 with TRBJ2-7; no clear D gene. V lost 4 bases, J lost 3 bases, and 13 bases lay in between. This CDR3 is 14 amino acids long. In germline, CDR1 is SGHTA, CDR2 FQGNSA. The CDR3 loop reads CASSSGVHHYEQYF. CDR3 DNA: TGTGCCAGCAGCTCCGGAGTACACCACTACGAGCAGTACTTC.

The chain couples TRBV7-2 to TRBJ2-1, with 8 bases identical to TRBD2. This CDR3 comprises 13 residues. Germline CDR1 SGHTA, CDR2 FQGNSA. Trimming cost V 6 bases and J 6 bases; bases outside gene matches: 4. The CDR3 spells CASSPGTSNEQFF. The CDR3 DNA sequence: TGTGCCAGCAGTCCCGGGACTAGCAATGAGCAGTTCTTC.

The chain has TRBV5-5 and TRBJ1-2, with TRBD1 identical over 8 bases. This CDR3 contains 15 residues. V lost 6 bases and J lost 4; bases outside the gene matches: 11. Germline CDR1 SGHKS, CDR2 YYEKEE (reference sequence). The chain's CDR3 is CASTIPTGAGYGYTF. The CDR3 coding sequence is TGTGCCAGCACCATACCGACAGGGGCAGGCTATGGCTACACCTTC.

V gene TRBV9 combines with J gene TRBJ2-1; 10 positions agree with TRBD1. The CDR3 spans 15 residues. Germline V gives CDR1 SGDLS, CDR2 YYNGEE. The trim removed 4 bases at V and 6 bases at J, leaving 7 bases unmatched. The CDR3 coding sequence is TGTGCCAGCAGCCCGGGACAGGGGCCCAGCAATGAGCAGTTCTTC. Amino acids: CASSPGQGPSNEQFF. The variable domain in full, with the rest retrieved from reference TRBV9 and TRBJ2-1, is DSGVTQTPKHLITATGQRVTLRCSPRSGDLSVYWYQQSLDQGLQFLIQYYNGEERAKGNILERFSAQQFPDLHSELNLSSLELGDSALYFCASSPGQGPSNEQFFGPGTRLTVL.

The chain is built from TRBV29-1 and TRBJ1-2, with 8 nucleotides matching TRBD1. The length of the CDR3 is 11 residues. From germline, CDR1 is SQVTM and CDR2 ANQGSEA. Trimming took 6 bases from V and 7 from J; bases not matched to a gene: 4. In nucleotides, the CDR3 is TGCAGCGTGATCAGGGGGCCTGGCTACACCTTC. Protein: CSVIRGPGYTF.

The J gene is TRBJ2-7, the V gene TRBV27; D unclear. The CDR3 is 12 amino acids. The V gene lost 8 bases and the J gene lost 6 bases, with 14 bases spanning the gap. Germline V lookup: CDR1 MNHEY, CDR2 SMNVEV (reference sequence). For the CDR3, the DNA is TGTGCCAGCTCTAAGCGAGGTGGCGAGCAGTACTTC. Translation: CASSKRGGEQYF.

The chain carries TRBV5-3 and TRBJ2-2, with D maybe TRBD1 (7 bases). TRBV5-3 is an ORF, and what it does is uncertain. The CDR3 covers 16 residues. The V gene lost 2 bases and the J gene lost 3 bases, with 14 bases spanning the gap. This chain's CDR3 is CARSFGQASDTGELFF. The CDR3 nucleotides read TGTGCCAGAAGCTTCGGACAGGCTAGCGACACCGGGGAGCTGTTTTTT.

CDR3 bases: TGTGCCAGCAGACGCACCGGGACAGGGAACACTGAAGCTTTCTTT. Protein: CASRRTGTGNTEAFF. The chain uses TRBV6-5 and TRBJ1-1; TRBD1 matches at 8 bases. The CDR3 covers 15 residues. V lost 6 bases, J lost 1 base, and 7 bases stayed unmatched. CDR1 is MNHEY, CDR2 SVGAGI, per germline.

The DNA for the CDR3 is TGTGCCATCAGTGGGGGACAGGGCGAAAAACTGTTTTTT. It encodes CAISGGQGEKLFF. This chain connects TRBV10-3 to TRBJ1-4, with TRBD1 matching 9 bases. The CDR3 has 13 amino acids. The germline gives CDR1 ENHRY, CDR2 SYGVKD. V lost 4 bases and J lost 8; bases outside the gene matches: 2.

The chain links TRBV6-1 to TRBJ2-7; 12 bases are shared with TRBD1. The CDR3 is 14 amino acids. The ends lost 6 bases at V and 4 bases at J; junction bases unmatched: 4. Per germline, CDR1 MNHNS and CDR2 SASEGT. The CDR3 spells CASRGTGGLYEQYF. Here the CDR3 DNA reads TGTGCCAGCAGGGGGACAGGGGGCCTATACGAGCAGTACTTC.

V gene TRBV6-1 combines with J gene TRBJ1-4; the D gene is possibly TRBD1 (6 bases). The CDR3 covers 19 residues. V lost 4 bases and J lost 4, with 25 bases in between. The germline V gene has CDR1 MNHNS and CDR2 SASEGT. CDR3 amino acids: CASSVRRQVMGGINEKLFF. The CDR3 bases are TGTGCCAGCAGTGTCCGGCGACAGGTCATGGGCGGAATTAATGAAAAACTGTTTTTT.

The V gene is TRBV29-1, the J gene TRBJ2-5; D is unresolved. From germline, CDR1 is SQVTM and CDR2 ANQGSEA. Trimming removed 4 bases from V and 4 bases from J, with 10 bases in between. This CDR3 contains 12 residues. The chain's CDR3 is CSVVARRETQYF. In DNA, the CDR3 is TGCAGCGTTGTGGCACGCCGAGAGACCCAGTACTTC.

The chain combines TRBV5-1 with TRBJ1-2; 8 bases are shared with TRBD1. Looked up from germline, CDR1 is SGHRS and CDR2 is YFSETQ. This CDR3 contains 15 residues. After removal of 4 bases from V and 7 bases from J, the junction contained 12 bases not matched to a gene. CDR3: CASSPTPHDRGGYTF. The CDR3 nucleotides read TGCGCCAGCAGCCCAACCCCTCATGACAGGGGTGGCTACACCTTC.